This TCR beta chain emerged from a study of cytomegalovirus exposure and HLA in healthy donors. Germline assignment: CDR1 SGHRS and CDR2 YFSETQ. V was shortened by 0 bases and J by 0 bases, with 6 bases between the two germline ends. CDR3 size: 15 residues. The study ran its PCR with 60 Vbeta and 13 Jbeta primers. Measured with immunoSEQ multiplex PCR; TCRdb has only the in-frame clones, and not every one. This table has fewer than 85,000 clones, around 70% appearing once. This clone appeared a few times. Material for sequencing was PBMCs. The receptor was derived from a man aged 40-50 years in good health and CMV-seropositive. The gene calls are TRBV5-1 and TRBJ2-2; TRBD1 might be the D (6 bases). The CDR3 spells CASSLGTANTGELFF. CDR3 in DNA: TGCGCCAGCAGCTTGGGGACAGCGAACACCGGGGAGCTGTTTTTT.